The entry that follows covers one T cell receptor beta chain sequence. Antigen: not known. A read error may account for a junction end that differs from germline. Germline CDR1 is SGHTA and CDR2 is FQGNSA. This CDR3 has 13 residues. The data derive from a study of blood T cells in healthy people across ages. Study outcomes and limitations: Unsorted PBMCs blocked a conclusive comparison of naive and antigen-experienced cells. Measured against age, TCR beta diversity per million T cells decreased in a roughly linear manner.

The draw of peripheral blood yielded ten milliliters from each donor. Total RNA was isolated from each sample in quantities of at least 6 micrograms. Primers used in a second PCR of roughly 7 to 12 cycles were a sample-barcoded 5' primer and a J-beta primer mix. TCRdb redid the calling of the 5' RACE reads with MiXCR, one entry per CDR3 protein. The sample contains more than 800,000 distinct CDR3 sequences, under 45% of which appear only once. The rearrangement links TRBV7-2 to TRBJ2-1, with D tentatively TRBD2 (6 bases). This clonotype was sampled from a woman aged 55-69 years in good health. The specimen was blood. Here the CDR3 DNA reads TGTGCCAGCAGCTGGGACTCCTACACTGAGCAGTTCTTC. This sequence encodes CASSWDSYTEQFF.